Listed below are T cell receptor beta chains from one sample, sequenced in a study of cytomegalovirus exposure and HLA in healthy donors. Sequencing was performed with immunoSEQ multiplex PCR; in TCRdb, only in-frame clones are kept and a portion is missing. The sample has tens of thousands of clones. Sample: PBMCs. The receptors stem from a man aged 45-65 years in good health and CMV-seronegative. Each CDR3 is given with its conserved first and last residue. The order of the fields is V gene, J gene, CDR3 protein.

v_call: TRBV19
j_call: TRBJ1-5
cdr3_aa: CASSNRDRVTTQHF

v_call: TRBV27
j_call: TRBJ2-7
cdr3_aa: CASNSRTGGAYEQYF

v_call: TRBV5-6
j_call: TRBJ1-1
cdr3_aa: CASILGGADSEAFF

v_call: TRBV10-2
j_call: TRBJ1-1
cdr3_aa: CASSESNWNTEAFF

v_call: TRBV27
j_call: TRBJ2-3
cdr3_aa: CASKDRVYDTQYF

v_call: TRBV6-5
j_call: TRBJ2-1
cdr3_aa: CASSYSGGVYNEQFF

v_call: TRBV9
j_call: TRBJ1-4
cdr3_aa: CASSGGGGGREKLFF

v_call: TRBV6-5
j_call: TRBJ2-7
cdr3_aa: CASSYSASGGYEQYF

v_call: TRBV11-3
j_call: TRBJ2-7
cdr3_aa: CASSPDRGRYEQYF

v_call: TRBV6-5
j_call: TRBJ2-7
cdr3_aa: CASSYSGQGYEQYF